This passage covers 20 T cell receptor beta chains from one sample sequenced in a study of CD8 T cells in ankylosing spondylitis. The study's findings and limits: There was a TCR beta motif, made of fewer than 10 highly homologous variants, that appeared characteristic of ankylosing spondylitis blood.

Their target antigens are unknown. From the 5' RACE reads, TCRdb called clonotypes with MiXCR, one entry per CDR3 protein. The repertoire has under 950,000 distinct CDR3 sequences, around a fifth of them found once; the top ten carry about 20%. Material: blood, either unsorted or a sorted T cell fraction (not recorded which). The receptor source for this set is a male donor with ankylosing spondylitis.

The sample holds many counts of this clonotype. CDR3 sequence reads: CASSFLAGGVTDTQYF. CDR3 coding DNA: TGTGCCAGCAGCTTTTTAGCGGGGGGGGTCACAGATACGCAGTATTTT. This chain uses TRBV5-6 with TRBJ2-3, with TRBD2 matching over 11 bases. CDR1 and CDR2 (germline): SGHDT, YYEEEE. V gave up 2 bases and J gave up 2 bases; unmatched junction bases: 4. The length of the CDR3 is 16 residues.

The J gene is TRBJ2-2, the V gene TRBV9; no reliable D call. Trimming pared 0 bases from V and 1 base from J, leaving 7 bases between. The CDR3 length is 15 residues. CDR1 and CDR2 (germline): SGDLS, YYNGEE. CDR3 residues: CASSVGRMNTGELFF. The CDR3 DNA reads as TGTGCCAGCAGCGTAGGCAGGATGAACACCGGGGAGCTGTTTTTT. Looking up the rest from reference TRBV9 and TRBJ2-2 gives the full variable domain: DSGVTQTPKHLITATGQRVTLRCSPRSGDLSVYWYQQSLDQGLQFLIQYYNGEERAKGNILERFSAQQFPDLHSELNLSSLELGDSALYFCASSVGRMNTGELFFGEGSRLTVL.

The rearrangement links TRBV29-1 to TRBJ2-4; tentatively, D is TRBD2 (7 bases). The CDR3 runs 14 residues. Germline loops: CDR1 SQVTM, CDR2 ANQGSEA. The chain's CDR3 is CGGGRTLAKNIQYF. The CDR3 DNA follows: TGCGGGGGGGGGCGGACTCTAGCCAAAAACATTCAGTACTTC.

This clonotype was detected only a few times. V is TRBV5-1 and J is TRBJ1-2; 11 bases match TRBD1. The CDR3 loop spans 18 amino acids. V was pared by 4 bases and J by 5 bases, with 16 bases of the junction left unmatched. Germline V gene data show CDR1 as SGHRS and CDR2 as YFSETQ. The CDR3 bases are TGCGCCAGCAGCGTGGAGGTATGGACAGGGGGCGCGATGTATGGCTACACCTTC. Translation gives CASSVEVWTGGAMYGYTF.

This chain uses TRBV6-5 with TRBJ2-2, with 7 bases aligning to TRBD1. Germline V CDR1 and CDR2: MNHEY, SVGAGI. J gave up 2 bases and V 0 bases, and 3 bases lay outside the gene matches. The CDR3 totals 16 residues. Written as DNA, the CDR3 is TGTGCCAGCAGTTACTCGACAGGGCCAAACACCGGGGAGCTGTTTTTT. Protein product: CASSYSTGPNTGELFF.

The chain employs TRBV20-1 and TRBJ1-1; D perhaps matches TRBD1 (5 bases). V was shortened by 6 bases and J by 1 base, with 21 bases between the two germline ends. From germline, CDR1 is DFQATT and CDR2 SNEGSKA (reference sequence). The CDR3 spans 16 residues. CDR3 amino acids: CSARKGRGGWNTEAFF. CDR3 coding DNA: TGCAGTGCCCGAAAGGGGAGGGGCGGTTGGAACACTGAAGCTTTCTTT.

This clonotype was counted a few times. The genes are TRBV5-1 and TRBJ2-3; D possibly matches TRBD1 or TRBD2 (5 bases each). Germline V gene lookup returns CDR1 SGHRS and CDR2 YFSETQ. Deletions cut 4 bases from V and 2 bases from J, with 20 bases between. The CDR3 consists of 17 residues. The CDR3 DNA sequence: TGCGCCAGCAGCCTGTTGAGGGGCCCTCAGCCCACAGATACGCAGTATTTT. As protein: CASSLLRGPQPTDTQYF.

This sequence joins TRBV11-2 and TRBJ2-6; 8 bases match TRBD1. Germline values: CDR1 SGHAT, CDR2 FQNNGV. The V gene end was trimmed by 5 bases and the J gene end by 1 base; junction bases not matched to a gene: 13. This CDR3 has 19 amino acids. The DNA for the CDR3 is TGTGCCAGCAGCCCCCGGACAGGGAGTTTGCCGTCTGGGGCCAACGTCCTGACTTTC. The encoded protein is CASSPRTGSLPSGANVLTF. Filled out from reference TRBV11-2 and TRBJ2-6, the complete variable domain reads EAGVAQSPRYKIIEKRQSVAFWCNPISGHATLYWYQQILGQGPKLLIQFQNNGVVDDSQLPKDRFSAERLKGVDSTLKIQPAKLEDSAVYLCASSPRTGSLPSGANVLTFGAGSRLTVL.

This clonotype was detected only a few times. The J gene is TRBJ2-1, the V gene TRBV5-8; D might be TRBD2 (7 bases). Germline CDR1 SGHTS, CDR2 YDEGEE. The CDR3 totals 17 residues. Trimming removed 1 base at V and 0 bases at J, with 14 bases between. The CDR3 nucleotides read TGTGCCAGCAGCTTGATGGGGGGGCACGGCTCCTACAATGAGCAGTTCTTC. Translation: CASSLMGGHGSYNEQFF.

This clonotype turned up a few times. This chain connects TRBV5-1 to TRBJ1-6; no reliable D call. Germline CDR1 SGHRS, CDR2 YFSETQ. This CDR3 contains 14 residues. V was clipped by 3 bases and J by 8 bases, with 12 bases between them. The DNA for the CDR3 is TGCGCCAGCAGCTACCTGGGGAGGGATTCACCCCTCCACTTT. Translation: CASSYLGRDSPLHF.

The CDR3 region is CASRGDRLNTEAFF. The CDR3 DNA reads TGTGCCAGCAGGGGGGATAGACTGAACACTGAAGCTTTCTTT. This chain connects TRBV3-1 to TRBJ1-1; D might be TRBD1 (5 bases). The germline V gene encodes CDR1 LGHDT and CDR2 YNNKEL (reference sequence). The CDR3 is 14 residues long. V lost 6 bases and J 0 bases, leaving 11 bases between the germline ends.

This clonotype has only a few counts. This chain uses TRBV29-1 with TRBJ2-3; 10 nucleotides match TRBD1. The V gene end was trimmed by 4 bases and the J gene end by 4 bases; junction bases not matched to a gene: 5. This CDR3 is 14 amino acids long. CDR1 is SQVTM, CDR2 ANQGSEA, per germline. This CDR3 reads CSVAGTGASDTQYF. CDR3 DNA: TGCAGCGTTGCGGGGACAGGGGCTTCAGATACGCAGTATTTT.

V is TRBV7-9 and J is TRBJ1-2; no definite D call. The CDR3 contains 12 residues. V lost 5 bases and J 5 bases, leaving 9 bases between the germline ends. Looked up from germline, CDR1 is SEHNR and CDR2 is FQNEAQ (reference sequence). CDR3 nucleotide sequence: TGTGCCAGCAGCCCCCCATGGTATGGCTACACCTTC. This translates into CASSPPWYGYTF.

This clonotype was seen a few times. V and J are TRBV7-9 and TRBJ2-7; the match to TRBD1 covers 11 bases. In germline, CDR1 is SEHNR, CDR2 FQNEAQ (reference sequence). The CDR3 extends over 15 amino acids. V trimming: 6 bases; J trimming: 6 bases; junction bases outside the gene matches: 10. DNA of the CDR3: TGTGCCAGCAGACCCGGGACAGGGGGAGTCTCCGAGCAGTACTTC. Translated: CASRPGTGGVSEQYF. The whole variable domain, remainder taken from reference TRBV7-9 and TRBJ2-7, is DTGVSQNPRHKITKRGQNVTFRCDPISEHNRLYWYRQTLGQGPEFLTYFQNEAQLEKSRLLSDRFSAERPKGSFSTLEIQRTEQGDSAMYLCASRPGTGGVSEQYFGPGTRLTVT.

This clonotype was observed once. V gene TRBV12-3 or TRBV12-4 combines with J gene TRBJ2-3, with no clear D. The V and J ends lost 10 bases and 1 base respectively, with 15 bases between them. The CDR3 extends over 14 amino acids. The CDR3 DNA is TGTGCCACCAGCCTCGGAGTTCGCACAGATACGCAGTATTTT. It codes for CATSLGVRTDTQYF.

This clonotype was seen more than once but under ten times. The rearrangement uses TRBV12-3 or TRBV12-4 and TRBJ2-5, with D perhaps assigned TRBD1 or TRBD2 (5 bases each). Trimming cost V 8 bases and J 1 base, with 14 bases left between them. The CDR3 contains 14 residues. CDR3 residues: CASGRDGFQETQYF. Written as DNA, the CDR3 is TGTGCCAGCGGCAGGGACGGCTTCCAAGAGACCCAGTACTTC.

This chain links TRBV7-6 with TRBJ2-1, with 8 bases identical to TRBD2. After removal of 3 bases from V and 3 bases from J, the junction contained 13 bases not matched to a gene. Germline loops: CDR1 SGHVS, CDR2 FNYEAQ. This CDR3 spans 18 amino acids. The CDR3 sequence: CASSFSPGGGINYNEQFF. DNA for the CDR3: TGTGCCAGCAGCTTTTCCCCCGGCGGGGGGATAAACTACAATGAGCAGTTCTTC.

This chain uses TRBV6-2 or TRBV6-3 with TRBJ2-7; no firm D call. Germline V CDR1 and CDR2: MNHEY, SVGEGT. CDR3 length equals 12 residues. Trimming took 6 bases from V and 5 from J, leaving 11 bases between them. CDR3 nucleotide sequence: TGTGCCAGCAGGAATAATGGCCACGAGCAGTACTTC. It is translated as CASRNNGHEQYF.

This clonotype was observed many times. This sequence joins TRBV4-2 and TRBJ2-7; D is ambiguous. V lost 1 base to trimming and J lost 0 bases, with 7 bases between them. This CDR3 region has 14 residues. The V gene's germline CDR1 is LGHNA and CDR2 YNFKEQ. The CDR3: CASSQVGSSYEQYF. CDR3 nucleotide sequence: TGTGCCAGCAGCCAAGTGGGCAGCTCCTACGAGCAGTACTTC.

The chain combines TRBV27 with TRBJ1-2, with a possible D match to TRBD1 (5 bases). V lost 6 bases and J lost 2, with 16 bases in between. This CDR3 has 15 amino acids. The germline CDR1 and CDR2 sequences are MNHEY and SMNVEV (reference sequence). The CDR3: CASSNHKQANYGYTF. The CDR3 DNA reads as TGTGCCAGCAGCAACCATAAACAGGCCAACTATGGCTACACCTTC.